This T cell receptor (beta chain) is drawn from a study of blood T cell repertoires in COVID-19. Only in-frame clones appear in the TCRdb table, and some are missing; sequencing was by immunoSEQ multiplex PCR. The repertoire includes about 160,000 clones, approximately 92% of them detected once, and 10% to 15% sits in the top ten. The CDR3 contains 13 residues. Per the germline V gene, CDR1 is LGHNT and CDR2 is FRNRAP. With 0 bases removed from V and 8 bases from J, the gap between germline ends came to 10 bases. The sample was peripheral blood. The chain uses TRBV12-5 and TRBJ1-1; D is possibly TRBD1 (6 bases). This TCR was recovered from a man aged 18-30 years with COVID-19, enrolled during active disease. CDR3: CASGLVGDNEAFF. In DNA form, the CDR3 reads TGTGCTAGTGGTTTGGTAGGGGACAACGAAGCTTTCTTT.